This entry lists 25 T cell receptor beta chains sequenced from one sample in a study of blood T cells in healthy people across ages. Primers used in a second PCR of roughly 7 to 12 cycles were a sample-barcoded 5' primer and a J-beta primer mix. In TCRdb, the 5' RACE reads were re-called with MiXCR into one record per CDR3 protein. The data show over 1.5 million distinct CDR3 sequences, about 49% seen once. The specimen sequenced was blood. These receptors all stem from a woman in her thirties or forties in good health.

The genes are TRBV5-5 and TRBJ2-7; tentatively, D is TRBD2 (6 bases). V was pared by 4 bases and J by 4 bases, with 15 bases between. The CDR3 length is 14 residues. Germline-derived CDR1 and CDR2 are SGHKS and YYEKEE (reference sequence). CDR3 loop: CASSRDSPGYEQYF. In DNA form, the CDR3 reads TGTGCCAGCAGCAGGGACTCCCCTGGGTACGAGCAGTACTTC. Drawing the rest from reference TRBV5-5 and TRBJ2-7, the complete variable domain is DAGVTQSPTHLIKTRGQQVTLRCSPISGHKSVSWYQQVLGQGPQFIFQYYEKEERGRGNFPDRFSARQFPNYSSELNVNALLLGDSALYLCASSRDSPGYEQYFGPGTRLTVT.

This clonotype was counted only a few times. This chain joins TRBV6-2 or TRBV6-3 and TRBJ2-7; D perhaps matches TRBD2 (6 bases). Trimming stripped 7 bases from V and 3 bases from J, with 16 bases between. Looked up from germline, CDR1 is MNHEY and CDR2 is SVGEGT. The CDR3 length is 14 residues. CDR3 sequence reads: CASTEGGMDYEQYF. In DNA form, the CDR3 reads TGTGCCAGCACCGAGGGAGGTATGGACTACGAGCAGTACTTC.

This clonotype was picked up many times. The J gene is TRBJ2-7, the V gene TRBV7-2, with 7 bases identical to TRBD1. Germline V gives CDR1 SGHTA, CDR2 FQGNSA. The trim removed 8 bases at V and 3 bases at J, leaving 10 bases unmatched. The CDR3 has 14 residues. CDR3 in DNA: TGTGCCAGCCTCTCGGGACCAGGGGGCTACGAGCAGTACTTC. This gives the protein CASLSGPGGYEQYF.

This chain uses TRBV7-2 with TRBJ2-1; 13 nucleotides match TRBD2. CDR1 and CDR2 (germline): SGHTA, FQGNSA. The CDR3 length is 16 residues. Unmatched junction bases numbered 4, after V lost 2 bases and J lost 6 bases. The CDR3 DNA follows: TGTGCCAGCAGCTTATGGGGACTAGCGGGGCGCAATGAGCAGTTCTTC. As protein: CASSLWGLAGRNEQFF. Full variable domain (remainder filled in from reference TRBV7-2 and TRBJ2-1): GAGVSQSPSNKVTEKGKDVELRCDPISGHTALYWYRQSLGQGLEFLIYFQGNSAPDKSGLPSDRFSAERTGGSVSTLTIQRTQQEDSAVYLCASSLWGLAGRNEQFFGPGTRLTVL.

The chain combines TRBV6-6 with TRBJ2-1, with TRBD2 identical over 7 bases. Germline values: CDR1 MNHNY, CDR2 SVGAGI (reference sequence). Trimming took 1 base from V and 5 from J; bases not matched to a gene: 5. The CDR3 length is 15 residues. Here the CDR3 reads CASSYWRGTNNEQFF. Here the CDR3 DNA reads TGTGCCAGCAGTTACTGGCGGGGGACTAACAATGAGCAGTTCTTC.

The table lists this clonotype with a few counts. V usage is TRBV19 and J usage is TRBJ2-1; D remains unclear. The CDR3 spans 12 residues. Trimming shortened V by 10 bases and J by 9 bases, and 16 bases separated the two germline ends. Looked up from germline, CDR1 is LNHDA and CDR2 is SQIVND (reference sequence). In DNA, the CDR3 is TGTGCCACCCTTGACCTCTCCCGTGAGCAGTTCTTC. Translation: CATLDLSREQFF.

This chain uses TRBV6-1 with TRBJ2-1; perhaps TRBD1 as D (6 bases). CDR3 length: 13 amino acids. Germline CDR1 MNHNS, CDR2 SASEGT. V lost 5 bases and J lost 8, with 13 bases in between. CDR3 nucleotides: TGTGCCAGCAGTAAGGGACACGGTTATGAGCAGTTCTTC. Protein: CASSKGHGYEQFF.

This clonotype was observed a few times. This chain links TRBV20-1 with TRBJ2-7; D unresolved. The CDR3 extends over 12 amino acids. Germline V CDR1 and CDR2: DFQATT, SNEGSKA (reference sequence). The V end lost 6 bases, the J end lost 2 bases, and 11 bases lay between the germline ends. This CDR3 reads CSATTDPYEQYF. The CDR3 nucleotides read TGCAGTGCCACAACAGACCCCTACGAGCAGTACTTC.

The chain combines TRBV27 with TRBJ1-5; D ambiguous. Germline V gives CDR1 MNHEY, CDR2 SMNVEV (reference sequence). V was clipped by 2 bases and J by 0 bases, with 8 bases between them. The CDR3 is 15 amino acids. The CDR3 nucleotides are TGTGCCAGCAGTTTAGGCAGATATAGCAATCAGCCCCAGCATTTT. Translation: CASSLGRYSNQPQHF.

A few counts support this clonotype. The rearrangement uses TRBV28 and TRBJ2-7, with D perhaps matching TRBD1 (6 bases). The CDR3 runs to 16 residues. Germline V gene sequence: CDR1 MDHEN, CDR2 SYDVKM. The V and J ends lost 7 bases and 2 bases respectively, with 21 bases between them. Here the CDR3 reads CASTEVPGQLPYEQYF. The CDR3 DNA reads TGTGCCAGCACCGAGGTCCCCGGACAGCTTCCCTACGAGCAGTACTTC.

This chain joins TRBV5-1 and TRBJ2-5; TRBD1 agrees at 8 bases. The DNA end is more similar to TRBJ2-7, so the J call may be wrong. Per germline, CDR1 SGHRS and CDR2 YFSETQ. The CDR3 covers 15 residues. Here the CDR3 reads CASSSWTGQGYEQYF. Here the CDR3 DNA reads TGCGCCAGCAGCTCCTGGACAGGGCAAGGCTACGAGCAGTACTTC.

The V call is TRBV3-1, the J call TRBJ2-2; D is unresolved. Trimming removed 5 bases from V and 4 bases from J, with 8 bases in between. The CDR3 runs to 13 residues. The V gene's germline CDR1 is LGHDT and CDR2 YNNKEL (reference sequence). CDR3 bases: TGTGCCAGCAGCTTCCAGACCACCGGGGAGCTGTTTTTT. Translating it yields CASSFQTTGELFF.

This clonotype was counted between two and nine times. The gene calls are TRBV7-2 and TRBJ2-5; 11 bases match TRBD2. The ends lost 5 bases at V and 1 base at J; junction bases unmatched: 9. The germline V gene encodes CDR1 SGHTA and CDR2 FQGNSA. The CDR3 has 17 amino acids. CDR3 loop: CASSPGTSGGFQETQYF. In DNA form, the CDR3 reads TGTGCCAGCAGCCCCGGAACTAGCGGGGGATTCCAAGAGACCCAGTACTTC.

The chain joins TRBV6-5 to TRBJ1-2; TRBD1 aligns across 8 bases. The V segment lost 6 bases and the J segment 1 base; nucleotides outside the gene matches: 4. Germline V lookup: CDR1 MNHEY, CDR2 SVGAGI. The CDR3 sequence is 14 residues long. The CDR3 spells CASRSRGLNYGYTF. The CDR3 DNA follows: TGTGCCAGCAGAAGCAGGGGGCTTAACTATGGCTACACCTTC.

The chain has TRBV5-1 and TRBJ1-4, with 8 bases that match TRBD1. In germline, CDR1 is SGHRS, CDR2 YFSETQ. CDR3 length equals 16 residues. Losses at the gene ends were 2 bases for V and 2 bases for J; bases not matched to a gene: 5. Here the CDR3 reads CASSLTGQATNEKLFF. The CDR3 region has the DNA TGCGCCAGCAGCTTAACGGGACAGGCTACTAATGAAAAACTGTTTTTT. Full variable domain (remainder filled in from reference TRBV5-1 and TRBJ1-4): KAGVTQTPRYLIKTRGQQVTLSCSPISGHRSVSWYQQTPGQGLQFLFEYFSETQRNKGNFPGRFSGRQFSNSRSEMNVSTLELGDSALYLCASSLTGQATNEKLFFGSGTQLSVL.

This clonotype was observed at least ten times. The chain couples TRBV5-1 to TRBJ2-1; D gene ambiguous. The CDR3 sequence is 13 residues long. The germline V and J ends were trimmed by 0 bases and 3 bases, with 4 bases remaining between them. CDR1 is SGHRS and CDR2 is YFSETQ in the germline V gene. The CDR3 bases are TGCGCCAGCAGCTTGGACGGCTACAATGAGCAGTTCTTC. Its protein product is CASSLDGYNEQFF. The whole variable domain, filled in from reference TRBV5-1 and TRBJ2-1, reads KAGVTQTPRYLIKTRGQQVTLSCSPISGHRSVSWYQQTPGQGLQFLFEYFSETQRNKGNFPGRFSGRQFSNSRSEMNVSTLELGDSALYLCASSLDGYNEQFFGPGTRLTVL.

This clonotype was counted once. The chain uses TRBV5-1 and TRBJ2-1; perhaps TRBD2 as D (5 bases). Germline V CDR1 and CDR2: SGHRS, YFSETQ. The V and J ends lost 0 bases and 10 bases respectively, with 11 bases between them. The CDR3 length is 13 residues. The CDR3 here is CASSLEDGVEQFF. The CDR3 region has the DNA TGCGCCAGCAGCTTGGAGGACGGGGTCGAGCAGTTCTTC.

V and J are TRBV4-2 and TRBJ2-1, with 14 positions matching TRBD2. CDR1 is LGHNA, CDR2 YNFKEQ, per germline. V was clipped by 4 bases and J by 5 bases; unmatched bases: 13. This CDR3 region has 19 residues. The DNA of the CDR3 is TGTGCCAGCAGCCGGGGGGTCCAAGGGACTAGCGGGAGAAACAATGAGCAGTTCTTC. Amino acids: CASSRGVQGTSGRNNEQFF.

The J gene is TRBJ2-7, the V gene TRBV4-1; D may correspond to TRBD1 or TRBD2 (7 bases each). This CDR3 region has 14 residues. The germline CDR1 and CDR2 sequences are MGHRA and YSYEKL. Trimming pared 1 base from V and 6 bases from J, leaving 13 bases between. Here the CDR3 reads CASSQGFRGGEQYF. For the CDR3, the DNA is TGCGCCAGCAGCCAAGGTTTCAGGGGGGGCGAGCAGTACTTC.

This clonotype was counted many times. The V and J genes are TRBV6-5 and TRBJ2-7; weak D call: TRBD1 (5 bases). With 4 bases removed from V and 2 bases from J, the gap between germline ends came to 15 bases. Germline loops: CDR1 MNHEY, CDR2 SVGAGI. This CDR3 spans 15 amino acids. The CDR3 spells CASSLYGQGTYEQYF. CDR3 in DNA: TGTGCCAGCAGTTTGTATGGTCAGGGAACCTACGAGCAGTACTTC.

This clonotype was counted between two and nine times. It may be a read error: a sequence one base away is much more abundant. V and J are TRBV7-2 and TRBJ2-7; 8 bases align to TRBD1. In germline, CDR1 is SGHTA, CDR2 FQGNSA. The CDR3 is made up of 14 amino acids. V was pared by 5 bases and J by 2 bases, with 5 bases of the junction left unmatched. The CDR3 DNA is TGTGCCAGCAGCGTAGTACAGGGGGCCTACGAGCAGTACTTC. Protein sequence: CASSVVQGAYEQYF.

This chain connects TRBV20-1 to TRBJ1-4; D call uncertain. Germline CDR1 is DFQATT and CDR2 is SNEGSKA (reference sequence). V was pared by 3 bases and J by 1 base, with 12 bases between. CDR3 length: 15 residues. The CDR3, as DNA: TGCAGTGCTAGTAATCCTCAAAGAACTAATGAAAAACTGTTTTTT. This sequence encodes CSASNPQRTNEKLFF.

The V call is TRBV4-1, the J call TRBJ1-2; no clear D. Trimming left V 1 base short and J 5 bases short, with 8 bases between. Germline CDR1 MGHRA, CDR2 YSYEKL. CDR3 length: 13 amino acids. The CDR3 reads CASSQGSRYGYTF. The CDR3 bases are TGCGCCAGCAGCCAAGGAAGTAGGTATGGCTACACCTTC.

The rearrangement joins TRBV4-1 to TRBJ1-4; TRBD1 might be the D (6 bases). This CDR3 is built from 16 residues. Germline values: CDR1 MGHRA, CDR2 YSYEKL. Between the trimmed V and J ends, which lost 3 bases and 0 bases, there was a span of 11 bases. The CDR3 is CASSQMDSSTNEKLFF. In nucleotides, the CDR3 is TGCGCCAGCAGCCAGATGGACAGCTCAACTAATGAAAAACTGTTTTTT.

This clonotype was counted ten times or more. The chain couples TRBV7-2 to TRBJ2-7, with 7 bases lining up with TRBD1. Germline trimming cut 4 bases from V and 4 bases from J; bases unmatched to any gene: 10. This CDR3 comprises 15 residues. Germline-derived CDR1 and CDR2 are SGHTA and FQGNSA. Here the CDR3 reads CASSSTGALLYEQYF. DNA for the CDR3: TGTGCCAGCAGCTCCACAGGGGCCCTGTTGTACGAGCAGTACTTC.